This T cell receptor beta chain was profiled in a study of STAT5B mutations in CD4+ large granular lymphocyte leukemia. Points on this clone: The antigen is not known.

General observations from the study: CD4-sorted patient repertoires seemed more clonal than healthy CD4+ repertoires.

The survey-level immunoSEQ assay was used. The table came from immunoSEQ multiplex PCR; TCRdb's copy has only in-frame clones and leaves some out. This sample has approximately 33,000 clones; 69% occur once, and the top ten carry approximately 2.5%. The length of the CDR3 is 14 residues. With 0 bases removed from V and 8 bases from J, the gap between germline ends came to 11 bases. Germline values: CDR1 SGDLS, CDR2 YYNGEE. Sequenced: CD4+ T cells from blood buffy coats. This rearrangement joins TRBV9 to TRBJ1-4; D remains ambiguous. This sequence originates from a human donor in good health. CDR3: CASSVGQPVEKLFF. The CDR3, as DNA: TGTGCCAGCAGCGTAGGCCAACCCGTGGAAAAACTGTTTTTT.